One sample yielded the 25 T cell receptor beta chains listed below, sequenced in a study of monozygotic twins with inflammatory bowel disease. TCRdb reprocessed the 5' RACE reads and keeps a single row for each CDR3 protein, giving no DNA. This sample's table has approximately 330,000 distinct CDR3 sequences. Sequencing used blood. Every receptor here comes from a human donor with ulcerative colitis or Crohn's disease, or a healthy co-twin of an affected twin (not recorded which).

The chain has TRBV6-5 and TRBJ2-3; TCRdb names TRBD2, which stays unverified in the absence of DNA. Per the germline V gene, CDR1 is MNHEY and CDR2 is SVGAGI. The CDR3 has 16 residues. The CDR3 is CASSWGGGADTDTQYF.

The J gene is TRBJ1-3, the V gene TRBV20-1; TCRdb proposes TRBD1, but this gene call is untestable without DNA. This CDR3 region has 13 residues. The germline V gene encodes CDR1 DFQATT and CDR2 SNEGSKA (reference sequence). CDR3 region: CSASTGPGNTIYF.

The chain has TRBV5-4 and TRBJ2-7; the TCRdb call, TRBD2, lacks DNA for checking. Germline V gene lookup returns CDR1 SGHNT and CDR2 YYREEE (reference sequence). This CDR3 has 14 residues. CDR3 protein: CASCLDRAVYEQYF. Using reference TRBV5-4 and TRBJ2-7 for the parts outside the CDR3, the full variable domain is ETGVTQSPTHLIKTRGQQVTLRCSSQSGHNTVSWYQQALGQGPQFIFQYYREEENGRGNFPPRFSGLQFPNYSSELNVNALELDDSALYLCASCLDRAVYEQYFGPGTRLTVT.

This chain joins TRBV5-1 and TRBJ2-7; TCRdb reports TRBD1, a call that lacks DNA to check it against. Looked up from germline, CDR1 is SGHRS and CDR2 is YFSETQ. The CDR3 length is 14 residues. The CDR3 loop reads CASSLEQGGYEQYF.

The chain combines TRBV6-6 with TRBJ2-7. CDR1 is MNHNY, CDR2 SVGAGI, per germline (reference sequence). The CDR3 contains 11 residues. CDR3 amino acids: CASRYSYEQYF.

The chain links TRBV19 to TRBJ1-3. Germline CDR1 and CDR2: LNHDA and SQIVND (reference sequence). This CDR3 spans 14 amino acids. This chain's CDR3 is CASTISFSGNTIYF.

The V call is TRBV20-1, the J call TRBJ2-1; TCRdb names TRBD1, which stays unverified in the absence of DNA. Germline V gene lookup returns CDR1 DFQATT and CDR2 SNEGSKA (reference sequence). The CDR3 covers 15 residues. The CDR3 sequence is CSAATPTGVVNEQFF.

The chain has TRBV28 and TRBJ1-5. The CDR3 extends over 14 amino acids. Germline-derived CDR1 and CDR2 are MDHEN and SYDVKM. The chain's CDR3 is CATRRGSSNQPQHF.

The CDR3 sequence: CASRRRIGYEQYF. This chain uses TRBV28 with TRBJ2-7; no DNA is available, so the TRBD1 call from TCRdb remains unchecked. CDR1 is MDHEN and CDR2 is SYDVKM in the germline V gene. The CDR3 has 13 amino acids. The full variable domain, rest sourced from reference TRBV28 and TRBJ2-7, is DVKVTQSSRYLVKRTGEKVFLECVQDMDHENMFWYRQDPGLGLRLIYFSYDVKMKEKGDIPEGYSVSREKKERFSLILESASTNQTSMYLCASRRRIGYEQYFGPGTRLTVT.

The gene calls are TRBV3-1 and TRBJ2-2; TCRdb picks TRBD2, but there is no DNA to check that call. This CDR3 region has 18 residues. Germline CDR1 reads LGHDT; CDR2 reads YNNKEL (reference sequence). The CDR3 reads CASSLLSLLAGGTGELFF.

The CDR3 loop is CATSRDRGAHGELFF. The V call is TRBV15, the J call TRBJ2-2; absent DNA, TCRdb's TRBD1 call cannot be checked. The CDR3 is 15 residues long. In germline, CDR1 is LNHNV, CDR2 YYDKDF (reference sequence).

J is TRBJ2-5 and V is TRBV12-3 or TRBV12-4; TCRdb's assignment of TRBD2 cannot be checked, as there is no DNA. CDR3 length: 18 residues. CDR3 amino acids: CASSLGLAGGPFWETQYF.

The V call is TRBV10-1, the J call TRBJ2-5; the TRBD2 assignment by TCRdb is unverifiable without DNA. The CDR3 spans 14 residues. Per the germline V gene, CDR1 is WNHNN and CDR2 is SYGVQD (reference sequence). Here the CDR3 reads CASSESAGQETQYF.

The CDR3 protein is CASSSSSSGGSYEQYF. The V call is TRBV12-3 or TRBV12-4, the J call TRBJ2-7; the TCRdb D gene call, TRBD2, has no DNA to confirm it. This CDR3 comprises 16 residues.

The rearrangement links TRBV6-1 to TRBJ2-7; TCRdb reports TRBD1, a call that lacks DNA to check it against. The CDR3 extends over 16 amino acids. Per the germline V gene, CDR1 is MNHNS and CDR2 is SASEGT. CDR3: CASSDDLGQGGHEQYF.

The rearrangement uses TRBV6-2 or TRBV6-3 and TRBJ2-2. This CDR3 has 14 amino acids. Germline-derived CDR1 and CDR2 are MNHEY and SVGEGT. CDR3 region: CAIAKDANTGELFF.

V gene TRBV4-1 combines with J gene TRBJ2-1; TCRdb's D call, TRBD2, is unchecked because there is no DNA. The CDR3 has 19 residues. Germline-derived CDR1 and CDR2 are MGHRA and YSYEKL. CDR3 sequence: CASSQGLLPGPIQLNEQFF.

The chain recombines TRBV5-6 with TRBJ2-1; absent DNA, TCRdb's TRBD1 call cannot be checked. The germline gives CDR1 SGHDT, CDR2 YYEEEE. This CDR3 has 15 amino acids. The CDR3 reads CASSPGSHRYNEQFF. Using reference TRBV5-6 and TRBJ2-1 for the parts outside the CDR3, the full variable domain is DAGVTQSPTHLIKTRGQQVTLRCSPKSGHDTVSWYQQALGQGPQFIFQYYEEEERQRGNFPDRFSGHQFPNYSSELNVNALLLGDSALYLCASSPGSHRYNEQFFGPGTRLTVL.

The V and J genes are TRBV19 and TRBJ2-5. This CDR3 spans 14 amino acids. Germline-derived CDR1 and CDR2 are LNHDA and SQIVND (reference sequence). CDR3 region: CASSITGGQETQYF.

The genes are TRBV11-2 and TRBJ2-3. This CDR3 spans 14 amino acids. In germline, CDR1 is SGHAT, CDR2 FQNNGV. The CDR3 spells CASSRLITVDTQYF.

V and J are TRBV5-1 and TRBJ2-1. Germline V gene lookup returns CDR1 SGHRS and CDR2 YFSETQ. The CDR3 runs to 12 residues. The CDR3 sequence: CASGSAYNEQFF.

The V call is TRBV20-1, the J call TRBJ2-1; TCRdb indicates TRBD1, and absent DNA this call remains unverified. This CDR3 has 13 amino acids. Germline CDR1 DFQATT, CDR2 SNEGSKA (reference sequence). CDR3 loop: CSALHPPYNEQFF.

This chain links TRBV7-2 with TRBJ2-1; TCRdb outputs TRBD1, but without DNA this stays unchecked. CDR1 is SGHTA, CDR2 FQGNSA, per germline. The CDR3 consists of 16 residues. This CDR3 reads CASSFAWVSGYNEQFF.

The chain uses TRBV28 and TRBJ1-1. The CDR3 extends over 12 amino acids. The germline CDR1 and CDR2 sequences are MDHEN and SYDVKM. CDR3: CASSLRDLVAFF.

The rearrangement uses TRBV5-5 and TRBJ2-2; TCRdb indicates TRBD2, and absent DNA this call remains unverified. CDR1 and CDR2 from the germline V gene are SGHKS and YYEKEE (reference sequence). The CDR3 is 15 amino acids. CDR3 sequence: CASTSGGTYTGELFF.